These 21 T cell receptor beta chains came from one sample sequenced in a study of T cells in Graves' hyperthyroidism and ophthalmopathy. TCR beta CDR3 region amplification was performed from RNA transcripts. TCR CDR3 underwent first-round RT-PCR with the HTBI primer set. TCRdb called the multiplex PCR reads again in MiXCR, with one record for every CDR3 protein. The table includes 540,000 or so distinct CDR3 sequences, 15% to 18% detected once. Sequenced: blood. These receptors came from a woman aged 25 to 39 with Graves' hyperthyroidism.

V and J are TRBV25-1 and TRBJ2-1; weak D call: TRBD2 (5 bases). This CDR3 region has 13 residues. The germline V gene encodes CDR1 MGHDK and CDR2 SYGVNS. The V end was cut by 1 base, the J end by 6 bases, with 7 bases between. CDR3 nucleotides: TGTGCCAGCAGTGAATTTGGAGGCAATGAGCAGTTCTTC. It encodes CASSEFGGNEQFF. The complete variable domain, with remaining parts taken from reference TRBV25-1 and TRBJ2-1, reads EADIYQTPRYLVIGTGKKITLECSQTMGHDKMYWYQQDPGMELHLIHYSYGVNSTEKGDLSSESTVSRIRTEHFPLTLESARPSHTSQYLCASSEFGGNEQFFGPGTRLTVL.

At least ten counts were recorded for this clonotype. The CDR3 loop reads CSARAGGTDTQYF. CDR3 bases: TGCAGTGCTAGGGCAGGGGGCACAGATACGCAGTATTTT. The chain combines TRBV20-1 with TRBJ2-3, with D maybe TRBD1 (6 bases). The CDR3 has 13 amino acids. Trimming left V 3 bases short and J 1 base short, with 8 bases between. CDR1 and CDR2 from the germline V gene are DFQATT and SNEGSKA (reference sequence).

The chain carries TRBV4-1 and TRBJ2-3, with TRBD2 identical over 7 bases. The trim removed 1 base at V and 5 bases at J, leaving 9 bases unmatched. The CDR3 runs to 16 residues. Germline lookup yields CDR1 MGHRA and CDR2 YSYEKL. CDR3 DNA: TGCGCCAGCAGCCAAGGGTGGGCGGGAGCTGGAGATACGCAGTATTTT. Translated: CASSQGWAGAGDTQYF.

This clonotype appeared a few times. Its ends do not fully match the called genes, so a read error is possible. The gene calls are TRBV19 and TRBJ1-2; 7 nucleotides align to TRBD1. The CDR3 is 16 residues long. CDR1 LNHDA and CDR2 SQIVND come from the germline V gene (reference sequence). CDR3 sequence: CASSIRAGQKNCGYTF. In DNA, the CDR3 is TGTGCCAGTAGTATAAGGGCGGGACAGAAAAACTGTGGCTACACCTTC.

This clonotype was counted between two and nine times. This sequence joins TRBV20-1 and TRBJ1-5; 10 bases match TRBD1. The J segment lost 4 bases and the V segment lost 3 bases, leaving 6 bases of the junction unmatched. Germline CDR1 reads DFQATT; CDR2 reads SNEGSKA (reference sequence). There are 15 residues in the CDR3. The chain's CDR3 is CSARGDRGLNQPQHF. For the CDR3, the DNA is TGCAGTGCTAGGGGGGACAGGGGCTTAAATCAGCCCCAGCATTTT.

The table lists this clonotype with many counts. The chain uses TRBV30 and TRBJ1-1; D not certain. Per the germline V gene, CDR1 is GTSNPN and CDR2 is SVGIG (reference sequence). Trimming took 3 bases from V and 0 from J, leaving 8 bases between them. The CDR3 totals 13 residues. The CDR3 sequence is CAWSQGMNTEAFF. The CDR3 DNA sequence: TGTGCCTGGAGCCAAGGAATGAACACTGAAGCTTTCTTT.

There are many counts of this clonotype. The chain has TRBV20-1 and TRBJ2-1; the match to TRBD2 covers 11 bases. V was pared by 4 bases and J by 3 bases, with 5 bases of the junction left unmatched. CDR1 is DFQATT, CDR2 SNEGSKA, per germline (reference sequence). The CDR3 covers 15 residues. The CDR3 DNA is TGCAGTGCTAAGGGACTAGCGGCTTTCTACAATGAGCAGTTCTTC. Amino acid sequence: CSAKGLAAFYNEQFF.

This clonotype was detected ten times or more. V is TRBV7-2 and J is TRBJ2-5, with 7 positions matching TRBD1. J gave up 5 bases and V 7 bases, and 7 bases lay outside the gene matches. The germline gives CDR1 SGHTA, CDR2 FQGNSA. The CDR3 sequence is 13 residues long. The CDR3 DNA follows: TGTGCCAGCAACAGAGGGGGCGCCGAGACCCAGTACTTC. This codes for CASNRGGAETQYF. Complete variable domain (other parts from reference TRBV7-2 and TRBJ2-5): GAGVSQSPSNKVTEKGKDVELRCDPISGHTALYWYRQSLGQGLEFLIYFQGNSAPDKSGLPSDRFSAERTGGSVSTLTIQRTQQEDSAVYLCASNRGGAETQYFGPGTRLLVL.

This clonotype was picked up many times. The rearrangement joins TRBV27 to TRBJ1-4; D perhaps matches TRBD1 (5 bases). The CDR3 is made up of 15 amino acids. Germline CDR1 reads MNHEY; CDR2 reads SMNVEV (reference sequence). Trimming removed 8 bases at V and 6 bases at J, with 19 bases between. The CDR3 DNA follows: TGTGCCAGCCTCTCCTTAGCAGGGCGTTATGAAAAACTGTTTTTT. It specifies CASLSLAGRYEKLFF.

The chain couples TRBV5-5 to TRBJ1-6, with D perhaps TRBD1 (6 bases). Trimming stripped 1 base from V and 9 bases from J, with 14 bases between. Germline loops: CDR1 SGHKS, CDR2 YYEKEE (reference sequence). This CDR3 is 15 amino acids long. CDR3 coding DNA: TGTGCCAGCAGCTTGTCGGCAGGGGAGGGTTCACCCCTCCACTTT. It encodes CASSLSAGEGSPLHF.

This clonotype was detected only a few times. V usage is TRBV20-1 and J usage is TRBJ2-7; TRBD2 aligns across 14 bases. CDR3 size: 18 residues. V trimming: 1 base; J trimming: 3 bases; junction bases outside the gene matches: 11. Per the germline V gene, CDR1 is DFQATT and CDR2 is SNEGSKA (reference sequence). The CDR3 coding sequence is TGCAGTGCTAGAGGCTACACCGGGACTAGCGGGAGAAGCTACGAGCAGTACTTC. As protein: CSARGYTGTSGRSYEQYF.

A note on this clonotype: With a much larger clone just one base away, this may be a read error. The V gene is TRBV27, the J gene TRBJ1-1, with D unclear. There are 14 residues in the CDR3. CDR1 and CDR2 (germline): MNHEY, SMNVEV (reference sequence). V dropped 4 bases and J dropped 4 bases, with 13 bases sitting between them. The CDR3 nucleotides are TGTGCCAGCAGTTCGCCGGTACAGACCACTGAAGCTTTCTTT. It specifies CASSSPVQTTEAFF.

This clonotype showed up many times. The CDR3 sequence: CASSPIITGGSPLHF. The CDR3 DNA reads TGTGCCAGCAGTCCTATAATCACAGGCGGATCACCCCTCCACTTT. This rearrangement joins TRBV7-2 to TRBJ1-6; TRBD1 might be the D (5 bases). Looked up from germline, CDR1 is SGHTA and CDR2 is FQGNSA. V gave up 6 bases and J gave up 10 bases, with 19 bases separating them. CDR3 size: 15 residues.

The chain is built from TRBV14 and TRBJ2-1, with 7 nucleotides matching TRBD2. V trimming: 1 base; J trimming: 3 bases; junction bases outside the gene matches: 9. Germline V lookup: CDR1 SGHDN, CDR2 FVKESK. This CDR3 is built from 17 residues. The CDR3 here is CASSQAWASGLYNEQFF. The CDR3 DNA sequence: TGTGCCAGCAGCCAAGCGTGGGCTAGCGGACTCTACAATGAGCAGTTCTTC.

A word on this clonotype: A read error is possible here, since a much larger clone lies one base away. The chain is built from TRBV10-3 and TRBJ2-1; 7 nucleotides match TRBD1. Judging by the DNA end, TRBJ2-7 fits better; the J call may be wrong. The CDR3 contains 16 residues. Germline V gives CDR1 ENHRY, CDR2 SYGVKD. This CDR3 is CAISERQGSSYNEQYF. The CDR3 coding sequence is TGTGCCATCAGTGAACGACAGGGATCGTCCTACAATGAGCAGTACTTC.

To note about this clonotype: Germline and junction disagree at one end, which may indicate a read error. This sequence joins TRBV20-1 and TRBJ2-1, with 9 bases identical to TRBD2. The CDR3 loop spans 15 amino acids. Germline V lookup: CDR1 DFQATT, CDR2 SNEGSKA (reference sequence). CDR3 loop: CGAGPGLAQNNEQFF. Written as DNA, the CDR3 is TGCGGTGCTGGCCCGGGACTAGCACAAAACAATGAGCAGTTCTTC.

This clonotype has a count of ten or more. The DNA for the CDR3 is TGTGCCAGCAGTCCCGCGGTAACGAACACCGGGGAGCTGTTTTTT. The encoded protein is CASSPAVTNTGELFF. The V and J genes are TRBV12-3 or TRBV12-4 and TRBJ2-2; unclear D gene. V was pared by 5 bases and J by 0 bases, with 10 bases between. This CDR3 contains 15 residues.

This clonotype was seen only a few times. The V call is TRBV5-5, the J call TRBJ2-2; D gene unclear. The CDR3 has 14 amino acids. V was pared by 1 base and J by 0 bases, with 4 bases between. Germline V gene data show CDR1 as SGHKS and CDR2 as YYEKEE (reference sequence). CDR3 DNA: TGTGCCAGCAGCTTGTTTTCGAACACCGGGGAGCTGTTTTTT. Protein sequence: CASSLFSNTGELFF.

This clonotype was seen many times. The chain links TRBV28 to TRBJ2-3; D gene uncertain. Trimming took off 5 bases at V and 2 bases at J, with 8 bases between the two ends. CDR1 is MDHEN and CDR2 is SYDVKM in the germline V gene. The CDR3 loop spans 13 amino acids. The CDR3 DNA reads as TGTGCCAGCAGTGCCTATATCACAGATACGCAGTATTTT. The encoded protein is CASSAYITDTQYF.

Ten or more counts support this clonotype. The rearrangement joins TRBV28 to TRBJ2-7; 7 positions agree with TRBD2. The CDR3 contains 14 residues. Germline V lookup: CDR1 MDHEN, CDR2 SYDVKM. V shed 1 base and J 4 bases; nucleotides not matched to a gene: 4. CDR3 in amino acids: CASSLYSGNYEQYF. The CDR3 coding sequence is TGTGCCAGCAGTTTATACAGCGGGAATTACGAGCAGTACTTC.

This clonotype has more than one count but fewer than ten. This chain links TRBV5-1 with TRBJ2-7; D unclear. Trimming removed 5 bases from V and 0 bases from J, with 15 bases in between. Germline assignment: CDR1 SGHRS and CDR2 YFSETQ. This CDR3 has 15 amino acids. The CDR3 is CASRFLPAFSYEQYF. The CDR3, as DNA: TGCGCCAGCAGATTCTTGCCAGCCTTCTCCTACGAGCAGTACTTC. Supplemented by reference TRBV5-1 and TRBJ2-7, the full variable domain reads KAGVTQTPRYLIKTRGQQVTLSCSPISGHRSVSWYQQTPGQGLQFLFEYFSETQRNKGNFPGRFSGRQFSNSRSEMNVSTLELGDSALYLCASRFLPAFSYEQYFGPGTRLTVT.